These 22 T cell receptor beta chains were all obtained from the same sample, sequenced in a study of beta chain features in type 1 diabetes. Their antigen targets remain unknown. The study reverse transcribed the entire isolated RNA, so it sequenced expressed TCRB transcripts. Profiled with immunoSEQ multiplex PCR; TCRdb holds only in-frame clones, not every one. The table records around 650,000 clones, 9.5% to 15% of them present only once. Notes on the study in general: Moderately but significantly shorter TCRB CDR3s were found in Type 1 diabetes patients in all four CD4+ subsets.

The sample taken for sequencing was naive CD4+ T cells from blood. The receptors originated from a man younger than 45 with type 1 diabetes.

This clone was counted a few times. This sequence joins TRBV7-9 and TRBJ1-4; TRBD1 matches 9 bases. This CDR3 is 13 amino acids long. Germline trimming cut 4 bases from V and 7 bases from J; bases unmatched to any gene: 1. Germline V CDR1 and CDR2: SEHNR, FQNEAQ (reference sequence). The CDR3 nucleotides are TGTGCCAGCAGCTCGACAGGGGGTGAAAAACTGTTTTTT. This encodes CASSSTGGEKLFF.

The V call is TRBV7-2, the J call TRBJ1-1; D may be TRBD1 (6 bases). The germline V and J ends were trimmed by 5 bases and 4 bases, with 20 bases remaining between them. The CDR3 runs 16 residues. CDR1 is SGHTA and CDR2 is FQGNSA in the germline V gene. The CDR3 spells CASSPQGGGISTEAFF. CDR3 nucleotides: TGTGCCAGCAGCCCCCAAGGGGGAGGGATTAGCACTGAAGCTTTCTTT.

In this sample, this clone turned up a few times. V is TRBV19 and J is TRBJ2-1; a possible D gene is TRBD2 (7 bases). The CDR3 loop spans 16 amino acids. Germline V lookup: CDR1 LNHDA, CDR2 SQIVND (reference sequence). V was shortened by 3 bases and J by 2 bases, with 14 bases between the two germline ends. The chain's CDR3 is CASSMAGAPPYNEQFF. Here the CDR3 DNA reads TGTGCCAGTAGTATGGCGGGGGCCCCCCCCTACAATGAGCAGTTCTTC.

The chain recombines TRBV10-3 with TRBJ2-5; the D is unclear. V lost 10 bases and J lost 0, with 12 bases in between. This CDR3 spans 13 amino acids. Germline V gene lookup returns CDR1 ENHRY and CDR2 SYGVKD. The CDR3 DNA reads as TGTGCCACAGGCCGTGACAACCAAGAGACCCAGTACTTC. This translates into CATGRDNQETQYF.

This clone showed up just a few times. The chain recombines TRBV27 with TRBJ2-3, with TRBD2 identical over 8 bases. The CDR3 loop spans 13 amino acids. Losses at the gene ends were 5 bases for V and 5 bases for J; bases not matched to a gene: 3. Germline V gene lookup returns CDR1 MNHEY and CDR2 SMNVEV (reference sequence). CDR3: CASSPAGGDTQYF. CDR3 DNA sequence: TGTGCCAGCAGTCCCGCGGGGGGAGATACGCAGTATTTT.

This chain links TRBV2 with TRBJ2-3, with D unclear. The CDR3 consists of 13 residues. Per the germline V gene, CDR1 is SNHLY and CDR2 is FYNNEI. Trimming cost V 6 bases and J 7 bases, with 14 bases left between them. CDR3 protein: CASRTGLENTQYF. CDR3 bases: TGTGCCAGCAGGACCGGCCTGGAGAATACGCAGTATTTT.

Concerning this clone itself: The sample holds other DNA sequences that translate to the same CDR3. The CDR3 region has the DNA TGTGCCAGCAGCTTAGGACTGGGCTCCTACGAGCAGTACTTC. Residues: CASSLGLGSYEQYF. The V gene is TRBV7-2, the J gene TRBJ2-7; D call uncertain. V was pared by 1 base and J by 0 bases, with 7 bases between. Looked up from germline, CDR1 is SGHTA and CDR2 is FQGNSA. The CDR3 is 14 residues long.

The rearrangement uses TRBV28 and TRBJ1-5; the D gene is possibly TRBD1 (5 bases). The CDR3 is 16 residues long. Trimming left V 3 bases short and J 6 bases short, with 18 bases between. Germline CDR1 is MDHEN and CDR2 is SYDVKM. CDR3 coding DNA: TGTGCCAGCAGTTTTGGGTCGGGGGTCGGAACTCAGCCCCAGCATTTT. Amino acid sequence: CASSFGSGVGTQPQHF.

V and J are TRBV5-1 and TRBJ1-4; weak D call: TRBD1 (5 bases). This CDR3 is built from 16 residues. The V gene lost 1 base and the J gene lost 5 bases, with 15 bases spanning the gap. Germline V gene sequence: CDR1 SGHRS, CDR2 YFSETQ. CDR3 residues: CASSLFQGVGNEKLFF. The CDR3 bases are TGCGCCAGCAGCTTGTTTCAGGGAGTGGGAAATGAAAAACTGTTTTTT.

A few counts support this clone. The J gene is TRBJ1-2, the V gene TRBV28; no definite D call. The V end was cut by 4 bases, the J end by 2 bases, with 11 bases between. The CDR3 has 14 amino acids. Per the germline V gene, CDR1 is MDHEN and CDR2 is SYDVKM. The chain's CDR3 is CASSSSGVNYGYTF. CDR3 in DNA: TGTGCCAGCAGTTCATCGGGAGTCAACTATGGCTACACCTTC.

This clone was seen only a few times. The chain joins TRBV18 to TRBJ2-7; D is ambiguous. Germline V gene lookup returns CDR1 KGHSH and CDR2 LQKENI. The CDR3 has 15 residues. V lost 3 bases and J 0 bases, leaving 12 bases between the germline ends. The CDR3 sequence is CASSPRTDSSYEQYF. CDR3 sequence (DNA): TGTGCCAGCTCACCGCGGACGGATAGCTCCTACGAGCAGTACTTC.

This clone was detected only a few times. Other DNA sequences from this sample encode an identical CDR3 as well. J is TRBJ2-7 and V is TRBV18; D unclear. Trimming took off 0 bases at V and 1 base at J, with 4 bases between the two ends. The V gene's germline CDR1 is KGHSH and CDR2 LQKENI. This CDR3 has 13 amino acids. This CDR3 is CASSPPGSYEQYF. The CDR3 DNA reads TGTGCCAGCTCACCACCGGGATCCTACGAGCAGTACTTC.

The table lists this clone with a few counts. The chain couples TRBV7-9 to TRBJ2-2; D unclear. Germline V gene lookup returns CDR1 SEHNR and CDR2 FQNEAQ (reference sequence). The CDR3 spans 14 residues. The CDR3 region is CVVAETHLPGELFF. The CDR3 region has the DNA TGTGTAGTTGCGGAAACCCACTTGCCCGGGGAGCTGTTTTTT.

V usage is TRBV5-1 and J usage is TRBJ2-1, with 9 bases fitting TRBD2. Trimming removed 4 bases from V and 2 bases from J; junction bases left unmatched: 4. The CDR3 has 15 amino acids. The germline V gene has CDR1 SGHRS and CDR2 YFSETQ. DNA of the CDR3: TGCGCCAGCAGCACTCTAGCGGGGACCTACAATGAGCAGTTCTTC. It codes for CASSTLAGTYNEQFF.

The chain is built from TRBV5-4 and TRBJ2-7; 9 bases align to TRBD1. This CDR3 contains 14 residues. V dropped 5 bases and J dropped 6; count of bases not matched to a gene: 9. Germline V gene sequence: CDR1 SGHNT, CDR2 YYREEE (reference sequence). This CDR3 reads CASRVGTGTVEQYF. In nucleotides, the CDR3 is TGTGCCAGCAGAGTGGGGACAGGGACCGTCGAGCAGTACTTC. Using reference TRBV5-4 and TRBJ2-7 for the parts outside the CDR3, the full variable domain is ETGVTQSPTHLIKTRGQQVTLRCSSQSGHNTVSWYQQALGQGPQFIFQYYREEENGRGNFPPRFSGLQFPNYSSELNVNALELDDSALYLCASRVGTGTVEQYFGPGTRLTVT.

V and J are TRBV4-3 and TRBJ1-2; possible D gene TRBD1, 5 bases. CDR3 length: 15 amino acids. V was pared by 0 bases and J by 4 bases, with 12 bases between. The germline V gene encodes CDR1 LGHNA and CDR2 YSLEER. The CDR3: CASSQDLGAGYGYTF. CDR3 sequence (DNA): TGCGCCAGCAGCCAAGATCTAGGGGCGGGCTATGGCTACACCTTC.

The CDR3, as DNA: TGTGCCAGCAGTCCCGCGAGGCAGGGGCATGAAAAACTGTTTTTT. Translation: CASSPARQGHEKLFF. The chain employs TRBV27 and TRBJ1-4; tentative D call: TRBD1 (6 bases). This CDR3 spans 15 amino acids. Per the germline V gene, CDR1 is MNHEY and CDR2 is SMNVEV (reference sequence). V lost 5 bases and J lost 6, with 16 bases in between.

This clone has just a few counts. The genes are TRBV2 and TRBJ2-5; 9 nucleotides match TRBD2. J gave up 1 base and V 4 bases, and 7 bases lay outside the gene matches. The CDR3 runs to 16 residues. CDR1 is SNHLY and CDR2 is FYNNEI in the germline V gene. The CDR3 loop reads CASSGTAGGLQETQYF. DNA of the CDR3: TGTGCCAGCAGTGGGACCGCGGGGGGGCTCCAAGAGACCCAGTACTTC.

This clone appeared a few times. The J gene is TRBJ2-3, the V gene TRBV4-2, with 7 bases matching TRBD2. This CDR3 spans 14 amino acids. Germline values: CDR1 LGHNA, CDR2 YNFKEQ. V lost 5 bases to trimming and J lost 7 bases; unmatched junction nucleotides: 9. The CDR3 bases are TGTGCCAGCAGCGACGTTGAGCGGGGAAATACGCAGTATTTT. The encoded protein is CASSDVERGNTQYF.

This clone was detected a few times. The J gene is TRBJ1-2, the V gene TRBV7-2; D is perhaps TRBD1 (5 bases). The CDR3 is 13 amino acids. Deletions cut 5 bases from V and 8 bases from J, with 15 bases between. Germline V gene data show CDR1 as SGHTA and CDR2 as FQGNSA. The CDR3 reads CASSLDGGWGYTF. Written as DNA, the CDR3 is TGTGCCAGCAGCCTAGACGGGGGATGGGGCTACACCTTC.

The V and J genes are TRBV7-9 and TRBJ2-5, with D possibly called TRBD1 or TRBD2 (5 bases each). Germline V gene sequence: CDR1 SEHNR, CDR2 FQNEAQ (reference sequence). The V end was cut by 5 bases, the J end by 5 bases, with 18 bases between. The CDR3 sequence is 15 residues long. Written as DNA, the CDR3 is TGTGCCAGCAGCCCAAGTGAGGGGTTACGGGAGACCCAGTACTTC. Protein sequence: CASSPSEGLRETQYF.

V usage is TRBV9 and J usage is TRBJ1-2; D gene uncertain. The germline V gene has CDR1 SGDLS and CDR2 YYNGEE. The length of the CDR3 is 15 residues. V lost 3 bases to trimming and J lost 2 bases, with 14 bases between them. The CDR3 sequence is CASSAQLGTNYGYTF. In nucleotides, the CDR3 is TGTGCCAGCAGCGCCCAGCTAGGAACCAACTATGGCTACACCTTC.